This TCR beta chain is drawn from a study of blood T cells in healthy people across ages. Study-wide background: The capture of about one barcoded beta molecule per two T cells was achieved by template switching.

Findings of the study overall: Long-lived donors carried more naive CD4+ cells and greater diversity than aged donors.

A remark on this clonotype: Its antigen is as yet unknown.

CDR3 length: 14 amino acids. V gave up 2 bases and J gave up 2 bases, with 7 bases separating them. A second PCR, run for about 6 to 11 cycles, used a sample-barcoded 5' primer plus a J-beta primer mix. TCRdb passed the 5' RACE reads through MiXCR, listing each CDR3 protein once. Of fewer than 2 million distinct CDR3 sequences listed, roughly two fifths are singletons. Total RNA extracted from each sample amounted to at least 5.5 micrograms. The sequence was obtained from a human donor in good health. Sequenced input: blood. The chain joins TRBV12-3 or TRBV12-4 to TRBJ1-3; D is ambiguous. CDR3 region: CASSLRSPGNTIYF. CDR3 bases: TGTGCCAGCAGTTTAAGGAGTCCTGGAAACACCATATATTTT.